These T cell receptor beta chains were read from a single sample in a study of T-cell memory formation after mild COVID-19. TCRdb processed the 5' RACE reads anew with MiXCR; each CDR3 protein has one entry. This table has under 550,000 distinct CDR3 sequences, roughly 20% appearing once. The sample consisted of PBMCs or a T cell subset sorted from them (not recorded which). The receptor source for this set is an adult woman who had mild COVID-19 (a few samples of this study predate the infection). Cell type and time point are not known. Each CDR3 is given with its conserved first and last residue. A D gene is named only where the DNA matches it firmly. Some rows have no size entry. The others give once, few or many, or a class for an expanded clone.

TRBV6-5	NA	NA	TRBJ2-5	15	TGTGCCAGCAGTTACACGGGTGGAAAGATGGAGACCCAGTACTTC	CASSYTGGKMETQYF
TRBV6-1	NA	TRBD1	TRBJ1-1	16	TGTGCCACTACGAAGGGGGCGACAGCCATGAACACTGAAGCTTTCTTT	CATTKGATAMNTEAFF
TRBV9	few	NA	TRBJ2-2	17	TGTGCCAGCAGCCTCTTACCCGGGACGGCCGGAACCGGGGAGCTGTTTTTT	CASSLLPGTAGTGELFF
TRBV5-1	NA	NA	TRBJ1-1	16	TGCGCCAGCAGCTTGGGCCAGGGATGGGGAAACACTGAAGCTTTCTTT	CASSLGQGWGNTEAFF
TRBV6-6	few	NA	TRBJ1-6	14	TGTGCCAGCGGGGGGGGCGATGGGAATTCACCCCTCCACTTT	CASGGGDGNSPLHF
TRBV30	few	NA	TRBJ2-1	13	TGTGCCTGGAATCGGGGCGGCTACAATGAGCAGTTCTTC	CAWNRGGYNEQFF
TRBV7-3	few	TRBD2	TRBJ2-2	18	TGTGCCAGCAGCTTAAGACCCCAGGGCGGGAGAGGCACCGGGGAGCTGTTTTTT	CASSLRPQGGRGTGELFF
TRBV6-5	NA	NA	TRBJ2-4	13	TGTGCCAGCGTAGGAATAGCCAAAAACATTCAGTACTTC	CASVGIAKNIQYF
TRBV6-6	NA	NA	TRBJ1-2	15	TGTGCCAGCAGGCCTTTAGGGATAGGGGACTATGGCTACACCTTC	CASRPLGIGDYGYTF
TRBV14	few	NA	TRBJ2-7	15	TGTGCCAGCAGCTTACAAGCTCAATTACGCTACGAGCAGTACTTC	CASSLQAQLRYEQYF
TRBV27	NA	NA	TRBJ2-2	13	TGTGCCAGCAGTTTCCAGGGGAGCGGGGAGCTGTTTTTT	CASSFQGSGELFF
TRBV7-9	NA	TRBD2	TRBJ2-7	15	TGTGCCAGCAGCCTCTCCAGCGGGAGAGTCCACGAGCAGTACTTC	CASSLSSGRVHEQYF
TRBV3-1	few	NA	TRBJ1-5	14	TGTGCCAGCAGCCAAAGGGGAGGCAATCAGCCCCAGCATTTT	CASSQRGGNQPQHF
TRBV4-1	few	NA	TRBJ1-2	16	TGCGCCAGCAGTGTTCAAACGTCGGGATACAACTATGGCTACACCTTC	CASSVQTSGYNYGYTF
TRBV12-3/TRBV12-4	NA	NA	TRBJ2-2	12	TGTGCCAGCAGGCGCGGACCCGGGGAGCTGTTTTTT	CASRRGPGELFF
TRBV20-1	few	NA	TRBJ2-3	16	TGCAGTGCTAGAGATCGGGGCCACGACACGACAGATACGCAGTATTTT	CSARDRGHDTTDTQYF
TRBV7-8	NA	TRBD2	TRBJ2-7	15	TGTGCCAGCAGCTTAGAGGCTAGCGGGAGCTACGAGCAGTACTTC	CASSLEASGSYEQYF
TRBV12-5	few	NA	TRBJ1-2	12	TGTGCTAGTGTAAAAGATCAGAATGGCTACACCTTC	CASVKDQNGYTF
TRBV5-4	few	NA	TRBJ2-3	16	TGTGCCAGCAGCTTGGCGGGGAAGGGCGTCACAGATACGCAGTATTTT	CASSLAGKGVTDTQYF
TRBV5-1	few	TRBD2	TRBJ2-7	16	TGCGCCAGCAGCTTGGTAAGCGGGGGGCTTTCCTACGAGCAGTACTTC	CASSLVSGGLSYEQYF
TRBV5-1	NA	NA	TRBJ1-2	13	TGCGCCAGCAGCTTGTCCGAACTTTTGGGCTACACCTTC	CASSLSELLGYTF
TRBV5-6	few	NA	TRBJ2-5	14	TGTGCCAGCAGCCACCGGGAAGGGAGGGAGACCCAGTACTTC	CASSHREGRETQYF
TRBV3-1	NA	TRBD1	TRBJ2-3	15	TGTGCCAGCGCTTTGACAGGGTCGACGTATGATACGCAGTATTTT	CASALTGSTYDTQYF
TRBV2	NA	TRBD1	TRBJ2-1	15	TGTGCCACCCAGGCGGACAGGGTGGCCTACAATGAGCAGTTCTTC	CATQADRVAYNEQFF
TRBV7-2	many	TRBD2	TRBJ2-1	14	TGTGCCAGCAGCCCCAGCGGGACCTACAATGAGCAGTTCTTC	CASSPSGTYNEQFF
TRBV18	many	NA	TRBJ2-7	15	TGTGCCAGCTCACCGGCAGTCTCAGGGGCTTACGAGCAGTACTTC	CASSPAVSGAYEQYF
TRBV25-1	few	TRBD2	TRBJ2-5	13	TGTGCCAGCAGGACTAGCGGCAACCCAACCCAGTACTTC	CASRTSGNPTQYF
TRBV27	NA	NA	TRBJ1-5	15	TGTGCCAGCAGTTTAAATTTGTATAGCAATCAGCCCCAGCATTTT	CASSLNLYSNQPQHF